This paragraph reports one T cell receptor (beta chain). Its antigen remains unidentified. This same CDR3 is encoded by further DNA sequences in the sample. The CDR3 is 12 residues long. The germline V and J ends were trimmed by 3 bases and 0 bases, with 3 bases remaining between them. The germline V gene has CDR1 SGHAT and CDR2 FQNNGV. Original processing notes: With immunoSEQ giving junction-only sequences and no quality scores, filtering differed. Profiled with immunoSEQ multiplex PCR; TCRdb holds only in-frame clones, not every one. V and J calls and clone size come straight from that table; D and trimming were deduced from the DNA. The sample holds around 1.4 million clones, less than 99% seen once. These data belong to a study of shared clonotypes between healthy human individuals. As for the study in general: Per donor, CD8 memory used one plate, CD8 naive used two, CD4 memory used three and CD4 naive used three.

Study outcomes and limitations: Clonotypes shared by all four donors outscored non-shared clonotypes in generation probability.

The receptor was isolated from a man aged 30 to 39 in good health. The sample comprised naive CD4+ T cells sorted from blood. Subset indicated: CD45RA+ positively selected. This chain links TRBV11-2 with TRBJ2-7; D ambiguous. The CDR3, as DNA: TGTGCCAGCAGCTTGAGCTCCTACGAGCAGTACTTC. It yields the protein CASSLSSYEQYF.